Listed below are T cell receptor beta chains from one sample, sequenced in a study of neurological immune-mediated disorders. Via MiXCR, TCRdb re-called the 5' RACE reads, giving one row per CDR3 protein. The sample includes roughly 76,000 distinct CDR3 sequences, about 14% of them seen just once. The specimen was PBMCs. The receptors come from a woman in her fifties or sixties in good health. The CDR3 runs from the conserved cysteine through the conserved F or W. Each record gives: V gene, J gene, D gene, clone size, CDR3 protein, CDR3 DNA. The D gene is left open where the match is weak. Clone size is shown for a subset of rows, as once, few, many or a class of expanded clone.

>TRBV21-1|TRBJ1-1|-|many
CASSKAGTGGRGAFF
TGTGCCAGCAGCAAGGCCGGGACAGGGGGAAGGGGAGCTTTCTTT
>TRBV28|TRBJ1-5|TRBD1|many
CASSSPTGLSNQPQHF
TGTGCCAGCAGTTCCCCGACAGGGCTTAGCAATCAGCCCCAGCATTTT
>TRBV28|TRBJ1-2|TRBD1|many
CASRWGTGFTGYTF
TGTGCCAGCAGATGGGGGACAGGGTTCACTGGCTACACCTTC
>TRBV20-1|TRBJ2-5|TRBD1|many
CSARAGQGAVTQYF
TGCAGTGCTAGGGCAGGACAGGGGGCCGTGACCCAGTACTTC
>TRBV7-2|TRBJ1-3|-|many
CASSLVPAALSGNTIYF
TGTGCCAGCAGCTTAGTACCAGCCGCACTTTCTGGAAACACCATATATTTT
>TRBV28|TRBJ1-1|-|many
CASSPSFGTEAFF
TGTGCCAGCAGTCCGAGCTTCGGCACTGAAGCTTTCTTT
>TRBV7-2|TRBJ2-3|TRBD2|few
CASSLLSSLRRGDTDTQYF
TGTGCCAGCAGCTTACTTAGCTCCCTTCGGCGGGGGGACACAGATACGCAGTATTTT
>TRBV28|TRBJ1-6|-|many
CASSYSLTLHF
TGTGCCAGCAGTTACAGTTTAACCCTCCACTTT
>TRBV5-1|TRBJ2-1|TRBD2|once
CASSAPSGSGDEQFF
TGCGCCAGCAGCGCGCCTAGCGGGTCGGGCGATGAGCAGTTCTTC
>TRBV20-1|TRBJ2-1|TRBD2|many
CSAAGGGAARFNEQFF
TGCAGCGCCGCTGGCGGGGGGGCCGCTAGGTTCAATGAGCAGTTCTTC
>TRBV29-1|TRBJ1-3|-|many
CSVELHSGNTIYF
TGCAGCGTTGAACTCCACTCTGGAAACACCATATATTTT
>TRBV5-1|TRBJ2-1|TRBD2|few
CASSLGTAGVNEQFF
TGCGCCAGCAGCTTGGGTACAGCGGGAGTGAATGAGCAGTTCTTC
>TRBV5-1|TRBJ2-2|-|many
CASSLDVAGYGELFF
TGCGCCAGCAGCTTGGATGTGGCGGGATACGGGGAGCTGTTTTTT
>TRBV7-8|TRBJ1-1|-|few
CASSLSGVTEAFF
TGTGCCAGCAGCTTATCAGGGGTCACTGAAGCTTTCTTT
>TRBV28|TRBJ2-1|TRBD1|many
CASSLSDRREQFF
TGTGCCAGCAGTTTGTCGGACAGGCGTGAGCAGTTCTTC
>TRBV15|TRBJ2-1|-|few
CATSRGGQGRPAEQFF
TGTGCCACCAGCAGAGGCGGGCAGGGACGGCCGGCTGAGCAGTTCTTC
>TRBV5-1|TRBJ1-1|-|many
CASSLETVNTEAFF
TGCGCCAGCAGCTTGGAGACAGTGAACACTGAAGCTTTCTTT
>TRBV12-3/TRBV12-4|TRBJ2-7|TRBD2|many
CASSFLTSGLSYEQYF
TGTGCCAGCAGTTTTCTCACTAGCGGACTATCCTACGAGCAGTACTTC
>TRBV20-1|TRBJ2-7|TRBD2|many
CSARDPASGSYEQYF
TGCAGTGCTAGAGATCCGGCTAGCGGGAGCTACGAGCAGTACTTC
>TRBV5-1|TRBJ1-2|TRBD1|many
CASSSNTGADYGYTF
TGCGCCAGCAGCTCCAATACAGGGGCCGACTATGGCTACACCTTC
>TRBV7-2|TRBJ1-3|-|once
CASSLAWGVGNTIYF
TGTGCCAGCAGCTTAGCGTGGGGGGTCGGGAACACCATATATTTT
>TRBV7-9|TRBJ2-3|-|few
CALGTTSTDTYYF
TGTGCCCTCGGGACCACTAGCACAGATACGTATTATTTT
>TRBV28|TRBJ1-5|-|many
CASMGVSNQPQHF
TGTGCCAGCATGGGAGTTAGCAATCAGCCCCAGCATTTT
>TRBV3-1|TRBJ1-1|-|many
CASSRKGGNTEAFF
TGTGCCAGCAGCCGAAAGGGGGGAAACACTGAAGCTTTCTTT
>TRBV20-1|TRBJ2-5|-|many
CSERPRVGETQYF
TGCAGTGAAAGACCGAGGGTCGGAGAGACCCAGTACTTC
>TRBV7-2|TRBJ2-5|TRBD1|many
CASSRFWTGGETQYF
TGTGCCAGCAGCCGATTTTGGACAGGGGGGGAGACCCAGTACTTC
>TRBV5-1|TRBJ2-7|-|-
CASSLAGDSSYEQYF
TGCGCCAGCAGCTTGGCTGGGGATAGCTCCTACGAGCAGTACTTC
>TRBV5-1|TRBJ1-4|TRBD1|many
CASTLVGTGVEKLFF
TGCGCCAGCACGCTCGTCGGGACAGGGGTTGAAAAACTGTTTTTT
>TRBV2|TRBJ2-1|TRBD2|few
CASSVESSGQNNEQFF
TGTGCCAGCAGTGTAGAGTCTAGCGGGCAGAACAATGAGCAGTTCTTC
>TRBV11-2|TRBJ1-6|-|many
CASSRTDQPRSPLHF
TGTGCCAGCAGCCGGACCGACCAGCCACGTTCACCCCTCCACTTT
>TRBV15|TRBJ2-5|-|many
CATSPLRGQETQYF
TGTGCCACCAGCCCCCTCCGAGGCCAAGAGACCCAGTACTTC
>TRBV28|TRBJ2-7|-|many
CASSLYGTSYEQYF
TGTGCCAGCAGTTTATACGGGACATCGTACGAGCAGTACTTC
>TRBV3-1|TRBJ2-7|TRBD2|many
CASSQGTSDEQYF
TGTGCCAGCAGCCAAGGGACTAGTGACGAGCAGTACTTC
>TRBV20-1|TRBJ2-2|TRBD2|many
CSARDSRTSGLTGELFF
TGCAGTGCTAGAGACTCGCGGACTAGCGGGCTTACCGGGGAGCTGTTTTTT
>TRBV11-2|TRBJ1-4|TRBD1|few
CASRPLGRGSEKLFF
TGTGCCAGCAGACCCCTCGGCAGGGGGAGTGAAAAACTGTTTTTT